These 16 T cell receptor beta chains were sequenced from one sample in a study of T cells in Graves' hyperthyroidism and ophthalmopathy. Amplification of TCR beta CDR3 regions was performed using RNA transcripts as template. Primed by the HTBI set, a first-round RT-PCR was run on the TCR CDR3. Each CDR3 protein is one row after TCRdb ran MiXCR on the multiplex PCR reads. This table holds 340,000 or so distinct CDR3 sequences, around a sixth found once. Sequenced: blood. These receptors were taken from a woman between 45 and 60 years old with Graves' hyperthyroidism.

This clonotype was seen ten or more times. The chain has TRBV18 and TRBJ2-5, with TRBD1 as a possible D gene (5 bases). This CDR3 contains 16 residues. Germline CDR1 is KGHSH and CDR2 is LQKENI. Trimming removed 4 bases from V and 0 bases from J, with 15 bases in between. The DNA of the CDR3 is TGTGCCAGCTCACGTAACGCACAGGATTACCAAGAGACCCAGTACTTC. Translated, it gives CASSRNAQDYQETQYF. The full variable domain, in which reference TRBV18 and TRBJ2-5 provide the parts outside the CDR3, is NAGVMQNPRHLVRRRGQEARLRCSPMKGHSHVYWYRQLPEEGLKFMVYLQKENIIDESGMPKERFSAEFPKEGPSILRIQQVVRGDSAAYFCASSRNAQDYQETQYFGPGTRLLVL.

This clonotype was seen repeatedly, ten times or more. The chain has TRBV18 and TRBJ2-5; D ambiguous. Between the trimmed V and J ends, which lost 0 bases and 1 base, there was a span of 6 bases. In germline, CDR1 is KGHSH, CDR2 LQKENI. The CDR3 contains 14 residues. CDR3 sequence: CASSPPQLQETQYF. CDR3 bases: TGTGCCAGCTCACCACCGCAGCTCCAAGAGACCCAGTACTTC. Looking up the rest from reference TRBV18 and TRBJ2-5 gives the full variable domain: NAGVMQNPRHLVRRRGQEARLRCSPMKGHSHVYWYRQLPEEGLKFMVYLQKENIIDESGMPKERFSAEFPKEGPSILRIQQVVRGDSAAYFCASSPPQLQETQYFGPGTRLLVL.

The sample holds a few counts of this clonotype. This chain uses TRBV6-1 with TRBJ1-2; TRBD1 agrees at 8 bases. With 7 bases clipped from V and 2 bases from J, the junction kept 6 bases outside the gene matches. The CDR3 loop spans 14 amino acids. CDR1 and CDR2 (germline): MNHNS, SASEGT. The CDR3 bases are TGTGCCAGCAATGATAGGACAGGGAACTATGGCTACACCTTC. As protein: CASNDRTGNYGYTF.

This chain uses TRBV27 with TRBJ1-2, with D tentatively TRBD1 (6 bases). Germline V CDR1 and CDR2: MNHEY, SMNVEV (reference sequence). The ends were cut back, 5 bases at V and 7 bases at J, with 11 bases in the middle. This CDR3 is 12 amino acids long. Here the CDR3 DNA reads TGTGCCAGCAGTCCCCCAGGGGCTGGCTACACCTTC. It yields the protein CASSPPGAGYTF.

V gene TRBV11-2 combines with J gene TRBJ2-2; 7 positions agree with TRBD1. The ends lost 6 bases at V and 5 bases at J; junction bases unmatched: 9. CDR3 length equals 15 residues. Germline loops: CDR1 SGHAT, CDR2 FQNNGV. CDR3 DNA: TGTGCCAGCAGGGGGGAAGGGGGCCGGACCGGGGAGCTGTTTTTT. Encoded protein: CASRGEGGRTGELFF.

This clonotype was observed many times. This rearrangement joins TRBV3-1 to TRBJ2-5; perhaps TRBD2 as D (6 bases). V lost 1 base and J lost 4, with 13 bases in between. This CDR3 is 15 amino acids long. Germline CDR1 is LGHDT and CDR2 is YNNKEL (reference sequence). CDR3 sequence: CASSQVLAGGETQYF. CDR3 coding DNA: TGTGCCAGCAGCCAAGTACTAGCAGGTGGAGAGACCCAGTACTTC.

This clonotype appeared a few times. The CDR3 sequence is CASSPGTVRGYTF. DNA for the CDR3: TGTGCCAGCAGCCCCGGGACAGTAAGAGGCTACACCTTC. This rearrangement joins TRBV27 to TRBJ1-2; 7 bases are a match to TRBD1. V shed 6 bases and J 8 bases; nucleotides not matched to a gene: 9. The CDR3 sequence is 13 residues long. CDR1 and CDR2 from the germline V gene are MNHEY and SMNVEV (reference sequence).

This clonotype was counted only a few times. This sequence joins TRBV6-5 and TRBJ2-2; D unresolved. Per germline, CDR1 MNHEY and CDR2 SVGAGI. The CDR3 length is 20 residues. Trimming pared 4 bases from V and 5 bases from J, leaving 29 bases between. CDR3 loop: CASSSNLNLVKGKGTGELFF. The CDR3 nucleotides are TGTGCCAGCAGTTCAAACTTAAATCTGGTTAAAGGGAAAGGAACCGGGGAGCTGTTTTTT.

About this clonotype itself: A much larger clone differs from this one at a single base, so this may be a read error. The rearrangement uses TRBV28 and TRBJ2-7, with D possibly TRBD1 on 6 matching bases. The CDR3 runs to 14 residues. From germline, CDR1 is MDHEN and CDR2 SYDVKM. Written as DNA, the CDR3 is TGTGCCAGCAGTTCCCTACAGGGAGTCTACGAGCGGTACTTC. This codes for CASSSLQGVYERYF.

A few counts support this clonotype. This rearrangement joins TRBV27 to TRBJ2-7; 8 positions match TRBD2. Per the germline V gene, CDR1 is MNHEY and CDR2 is SMNVEV (reference sequence). V shed 6 bases, J shed 1 base, and the junction held 5 bases outside the gene matches. The CDR3 consists of 14 residues. The CDR3 sequence is CASRGLGGSYEQYV. The CDR3 DNA follows: TGTGCCAGCAGGGGACTAGGGGGGTCCTACGAGCAGTACGTC.

Worth noting for this clonotype: A much larger clone sits a single nucleotide away, making a read error possible. This chain uses TRBV2 with TRBJ1-2; D not certain. This CDR3 has 14 amino acids. Germline CDR1 reads SNHLY; CDR2 reads FYNNEI. CDR3: CANSEAGGDYGYTF. Written as DNA, the CDR3 is TGTGCCAACAGTGAAGCGGGAGGTGATTATGGCTACACCTTC.

This sequence joins TRBV19 and TRBJ1-5; 7 bases are a match to TRBD1. The germline V gene has CDR1 LNHDA and CDR2 SQIVND (reference sequence). After removal of 10 bases from V and 2 bases from J, the junction contained 17 bases not matched to a gene. CDR3 length: 17 amino acids. This chain's CDR3 is CATGTNTGTARNQPQHF. The CDR3 coding sequence is TGTGCCACGGGGACTAATACCGGGACAGCTCGCAATCAGCCCCAGCATTTT.

This sequence joins TRBV9 and TRBJ2-2; tentatively, D is TRBD1 (7 bases). The V gene's germline CDR1 is SGDLS and CDR2 YYNGEE. Trimming cost V 4 bases and J 6 bases, with 16 bases left between them. The CDR3 consists of 15 residues. Here the CDR3 DNA reads TGTGCCAGCAGCTCTAATGTCAGGGGGGCCGGGGAGCTGTTTTTT. Translating it yields CASSSNVRGAGELFF.

The sample holds many counts of this clonotype. The gene calls are TRBV11-2 and TRBJ1-6; D is perhaps TRBD1 (6 bases). This CDR3 comprises 14 residues. Germline V gene lookup returns CDR1 SGHAT and CDR2 FQNNGV. The V and J ends lost 5 bases and 7 bases respectively, with 12 bases between them. The CDR3 DNA sequence: TGTGCCAGCAGCCAAGACAGGTCGAATTCACCCCTCCACTTT. Amino acid sequence: CASSQDRSNSPLHF.

This clonotype was detected ten times or more. This rearrangement joins TRBV2 to TRBJ2-7, with 7 positions matching TRBD1. Germline values: CDR1 SNHLY, CDR2 FYNNEI. The CDR3 runs 14 residues. With V trimmed by 5 bases and J by 0 bases, 4 bases remained unmatched. The CDR3 DNA reads as TGTGCCAGCAGTCGACAGGGTAGCTCCTACGAGCAGTACGTC. Protein product: CASSRQGSSYEQYV.

This clonotype was detected a few times. The chain links TRBV4-1 to TRBJ2-1, with D perhaps matching TRBD1 (6 bases). The V and J ends lost 0 bases and 3 bases respectively, with 9 bases between them. Germline loops: CDR1 MGHRA, CDR2 YSYEKL. This CDR3 has 15 residues. CDR3 sequence reads: CASSQEGAVYNEQFF. CDR3 DNA sequence: TGCGCCAGCAGCCAAGAGGGGGCGGTCTACAATGAGCAGTTCTTC.